The rows below give T cell receptor beta chains drawn from one sample of a study of blood T cell repertoires in COVID-19. Sequencing used immunoSEQ multiplex PCR; TCRdb keeps in-frame clones, though not all of them. Of hundreds of thousands of clones in the sample, 70% to 90% were seen once. Input material: peripheral blood. These receptors were obtained from an older woman with acute or convalescent COVID-19. Each CDR3 is given with its conserved first and last residue. The order of the fields is V gene, J gene, D gene, clone size, CDR3 DNA, CDR3 protein. The D gene is left open where the match is weak. Not all rows give a size; the values are once, few, many and, for expanded clones, a class.

TRBV3-1/TRBV3-2	TRBJ2-1	TRBD2	-	TGTGCCAGCAGTCGCAGCGGGGACAATGAGCAGTTCTTC	CASSRSGDNEQFF
TRBV28	TRBJ2-2	-	-	TGTGCCAGCAGTTGGACAGGGAGGGCACGATCGAACACCGGGGAGCTGTTTTTT	CASSWTGRARSNTGELFF
TRBV28	TRBJ2-5	TRBD1	-	TGTGCCAGCAGGCGTCCGGGACAGGGACCAGAGACCCAGTACTTC	CASRRPGQGPETQYF
TRBV6-2/TRBV6-3	TRBJ2-1	TRBD2	-	TGTGCCAGCAGTTACTTGGCTAGCGGGAGCAATGAGCAGTTCTTC	CASSYLASGSNEQFF
TRBV20-1	TRBJ2-7	-	-	TGCAGTGCTAGTGCAGGGAACTACGAGCAGTACTTC	CSASAGNYEQYF
TRBV11-2	TRBJ1-4	-	-	TGTGCCAGCAGCTGGGGTCGTGGGGGGGAAAAACTGTTTTTT	CASSWGRGGEKLFF
TRBV6-6	TRBJ2-1	-	-	TGTGCCAGCTTCGGGAGCTCCTACAATGAGCAGTTCTTC	CASFGSSYNEQFF
TRBV19	TRBJ1-1	TRBD1	-	TGTGCCAGTAGTATGGGGACAGGGACAAACACTGAAGCTTTCTTT	CASSMGTGTNTEAFF
TRBV5-1	TRBJ2-7	-	-	TGCGCCAGCAGCCAAGGACAGTACGAGCAGTACTTC	CASSQGQYEQYF
TRBV11-2	TRBJ1-6	-	-	TGTGCCAGCAGCTTAAGGATCCAGGGCTCTCTTAATTCACCCCTCCACTTT	CASSLRIQGSLNSPLHF
TRBV5-1	TRBJ2-7	TRBD1	-	TGCGCCAGCAGCTCTCCCTCGGGACAGGGAGCCTACGAGCAGTACTTC	CASSSPSGQGAYEQYF
TRBV12-5	TRBJ2-3	TRBD2	-	TGTGCTAGTGGTTTGGTAATAGCGGGGGCGGTCACAGATACGCAGTATTTT	CASGLVIAGAVTDTQYF
TRBV5-1	TRBJ2-2	-	-	TGCGCCAGCAGACTGCCGGGGACGAACACCGGGGAGCTGTTTTTT	CASRLPGTNTGELFF
TRBV5-1	TRBJ1-4	TRBD1	-	TGCGCCAGCAGATTGGGACAGGGGAACGGGAAACTGTTTTTT	CASRLGQGNGKLFF
TRBV3-1/TRBV3-2	TRBJ2-1	-	-	TGTGCCAGCAGGAGGACAGCAACCTACAATGAGCAGTTCTTC	CASRRTATYNEQFF
TRBV18	TRBJ2-1	-	-	TGTGCCAGCACGGCAGACAGGTACAATGAGCAGTTCTTC	CASTADRYNEQFF
TRBV5-1	TRBJ2-2	TRBD1	-	TGCGCCAGCAGCCCCGGACAGGGAGACACCGGGGAGCTGTTTTTT	CASSPGQGDTGELFF
TRBV4-1	TRBJ1-2	TRBD1	-	TGCGCCAGCAGCCAACAGAACAGGGGACTCCTCTATGGCTACACCTTC	CASSQQNRGLLYGYTF
TRBV24-1	TRBJ2-7	TRBD1	-	TGTGCCACCAGTGATAACGGACAGGGTGGCCGCTACGAGCAGTACTTC	CATSDNGQGGRYEQYF
TRBV19	TRBJ2-1	-	-	TGTGCCAGTAGCACAGCGGAAGGGCGGGGCAATGAGCAGTTCTTC	CASSTAEGRGNEQFF
TRBV6-6	TRBJ2-3	TRBD1	once	TGTGCCAGCAGCCGAGGGACAGGCGGCACAGATACGCAGTATTTT	CASSRGTGGTDTQYF
TRBV11-2	TRBJ1-5	-	-	TGTGCCAGCAGCTTAGAGGCCAGAAGCAATCAGCCCCAGCATTTT	CASSLEARSNQPQHF
TRBV27	TRBJ2-1	TRBD1	-	TGTGCCAGCAGTTCACGGTTAGACGGACAGGGAGGTCTTGAGCAGTTCTTC	CASSSRLDGQGGLEQFF
TRBV27	TRBJ1-5	TRBD1	-	TGTGCCAGCAGGGACCTTACTTGGGACAGGGATCAGCCCCAGCATTTT	CASRDLTWDRDQPQHF
TRBV7-9	TRBJ2-1	-	-	TGTGCCAGCAGCTTAATCATCCGGGGAGGAAATGAGCAGTTCTTC	CASSLIIRGGNEQFF
TRBV28	TRBJ2-7	TRBD2	-	TGTGCCAGCGGACGAATGCCGCCCGGGACTAGCGGGCCCGGGGAGCAGTACTTC	CASGRMPPGTSGPGEQYF
TRBV9	TRBJ2-1	TRBD2	-	TGTGCCAGCAGCGTAGTTGGTAGCGGGGGGGCTTATTCTGAGCAGTTCTTC	CASSVVGSGGAYSEQFF
TRBV7-2	TRBJ2-2	TRBD2	-	TGTGCCAGCAGCTTAAGACTAGCGGAGGTCGGGGAGCTGTTTTTT	CASSLRLAEVGELFF
TRBV5-1	TRBJ1-5	-	-	TGCGCCAGCAGCTTGGAAGGGGCGAGCAATCAGCCCCAGCATTTT	CASSLEGASNQPQHF
TRBV9	TRBJ2-5	-	once	TGTGCCAGCAGCGTAGGCCCAGGTCAAGAGACCCAGTACTTC	CASSVGPGQETQYF
TRBV30	TRBJ1-2	TRBD1	-	TGTGCCTGGTCCGGGACAGCAAGTGGCTACACCTTC	CAWSGTASGYTF